The rows below give T cell receptor beta chains drawn from one sample of a study of cytomegalovirus exposure and HLA in healthy donors. Here immunoSEQ multiplex PCR was the method, and the copy in TCRdb shows in-frame clones only, minus some. This sample has more than 50,000 clones; approximately 80% occur once, and the top ten carry about 2.3%. The sample taken for sequencing was PBMCs. These receptors came from a female donor in good health and CMV-seronegative. Each CDR3 is given with its conserved first and last residue. The D gene is left open where the match is weak. Rows may omit the clone size; those that give it use once, few, many or a size class.

>-|TRBV2|-|TRBJ2-7
TGTGCCAGCAGTCCGGGGCCAGGGGCATCCTACGAGCAGTACTTC
CASSPGPGASYEQYF
>-|TRBV19|-|TRBJ2-1
TGTGCCAGTAGTATCAGGGCAGGGGTGTCCTACAATGAGCAGTTCTTC
CASSIRAGVSYNEQFF
>-|TRBV7-3|-|TRBJ2-3
TGTGCCAGCAGCCCCGGGTGGATCAGCACAGATACGCAGTATTTT
CASSPGWISTDTQYF
>-|TRBV7-9|-|TRBJ1-2
TGTGCCAGCAGCTTAGGGGGTGCGGGGGGCCGAAATGGCTACACCTTC
CASSLGGAGGRNGYTF
>-|TRBV11-2|-|TRBJ2-1
TGTGCCAGCAGCTTAGATGTAAGCAGGGTTTACAATGAGCAGTTCTTC
CASSLDVSRVYNEQFF
>-|TRBV7-2|-|TRBJ2-1
TGTGCCAGCAGCTTTATAGCGGAACCGTTCTACAATGAGCAGTTCTTC
CASSFIAEPFYNEQFF
>TRBD2|TRBV7-9|-|TRBJ2-3
TGTGCCAGCAGCTCCCCCGCGGGACTAGCGGGAAGGGATACGCAGTATTTT
CASSSPAGLAGRDTQYF
>-|TRBV5-8|-|TRBJ2-2
TGTGCCAGCAGGCGCGCCGTGGGGAGGTCCACCGGGGAGCTGTTTTTT
CASRRAVGRSTGELFF
>-|TRBV19|-|TRBJ1-4
TGTGCCAGTAGTATGACTTGGCAGGGCTATGCAACTAATGAAAAACTGTTTTTT
CASSMTWQGYATNEKLFF
>TRBD1|TRBV5-4|-|TRBJ1-1
TGTGCCAGCAGCCCTGGGACAGGGGGAAGGACTGAAGCTTTCTTT
CASSPGTGGRTEAFF
>TRBD2|TRBV18|-|TRBJ2-7
TGTGCCAGCACCGGGGGGTCGACCTACGAGCAGTACTTC
CASTGGSTYEQYF
>TRBD1|TRBV5-1|-|TRBJ1-2
TGCGCCAGCAGCTTGAAACAGGGGGCCGGTGGCTACACCTTC
CASSLKQGAGGYTF
>TRBD2|TRBV27|-|TRBJ2-1
TGTGCCAGCAGACATACAGGGGGACTAGCGGGAGAGAAGGGCTATGAGCAGTTCTTC
CASRHTGGLAGEKGYEQFF
>TRBD2|TRBV5-6|-|TRBJ2-2
TGTGCCAGCAGCCCGAGGCCTAGCGGGACAGGGGAGCTGTTTTTT
CASSPRPSGTGELFF
>-|TRBV2|-|TRBJ2-2
TGTGCCAGCAGGACGGAGGTGGGGAACACCGGGGAGCTGTTTTTT
CASRTEVGNTGELFF
>TRBD1|TRBV30|-|TRBJ2-2
TGTGCCTGGATTACGGACAGGGGACCCAACACCGGGGAGCTGTTTTTT
CAWITDRGPNTGELFF
>-|TRBV7-3|-|TRBJ2-2
TGTGCCAGCAGCCCCGGGTCAACGACCGGGGAGCTGTTTTTT
CASSPGSTTGELFF
>-|TRBV11-2|-|TRBJ2-5
TGTGCCAGCAGCGCACAGGGAGGGCAAGAGACCCAGTACTTC
CASSAQGGQETQYF
>TRBD2|TRBV7-6|few|TRBJ2-1
TGTGCCAGCAGCTTAACGGGACTAGCGGGGCACAATGAGCAGTTCTTC
CASSLTGLAGHNEQFF
>-|TRBV30|-|TRBJ1-2
TGTGCCTGGAGTGGCGAGATTAACTATGGCTACACCTTC
CAWSGEINYGYTF
>TRBD1|TRBV28|few|TRBJ2-7
TGTGCCAGCAGTTCCACCGGGACAGGGAGATACGAGCAGTACTTC
CASSSTGTGRYEQYF
>-|TRBV10-1|-|TRBJ1-6
TGCGCCAGCAGTGAGCTGGGGGGTAAGAATAATTCACCCCTCCACTTT
CASSELGGKNNSPLHF
>TRBD2|TRBV11-3|-|TRBJ2-2
TGTGCCAGCAGCTTAGGACCCCTAGCGGGGGACACCGGGGAGCTGTTTTTT
CASSLGPLAGDTGELFF
>TRBD1|TRBV9|-|TRBJ1-1
TGTGCCAGCAATAGACAGGGGGGGACTGAAGCTTTCTTT
CASNRQGGTEAFF
>TRBD2|TRBV11-1|-|TRBJ2-1
TGTGCCAGCAGCTTAGGACTAGCGAACACGAATGAGCAGTTCTTC
CASSLGLANTNEQFF
>TRBD1|TRBV7-9|-|TRBJ2-5
TGTGCCAGCAGCTTACTGACAGGGGTACAGCAAGAGACCCAGTACTTC
CASSLLTGVQQETQYF
>TRBD2|TRBV5-6|-|TRBJ2-3
TGTGCCAGCAGCTTTTTAGCGGGGGTCACAGATACGCAGTATTTT
CASSFLAGVTDTQYF
>TRBD2|TRBV7-2|-|TRBJ2-3
TGTGCCAGCAGCTTGACGCGGCTAGCGGGTATAGGTACGCAGTATTTT
CASSLTRLAGIGTQYF
>-|TRBV19|-|TRBJ2-2
TGTGCCAGTAGTATAGTCCCATTCACCGGGGAGCTGTTTTTT
CASSIVPFTGELFF
>-|TRBV6-5|-|TRBJ1-4
TGTGCCAGCAGCCCCTCCCAGGCGGAAAAACTGTTTTTT
CASSPSQAEKLFF
>-|TRBV30|few|TRBJ1-3
TGTGCCTCCTCACAGGGTCCTGGAAACACCATATATTTT
CASSQGPGNTIYF
>TRBD1|TRBV7-8|once|TRBJ2-7
TGTGCCAGCAGCTCCCTCCGGACAGGGGCCGAGCAGTACTTC
CASSSLRTGAEQYF
>TRBD1|TRBV30|-|TRBJ1-1
TGTGCCTGGAGGGGACAGAAGAACACTGAAGCTTTCTTT
CAWRGQKNTEAFF
>TRBD1|TRBV6-5|once|TRBJ2-7
TGTGCCAGCGGGGTGACAGGGGAATACGAGCAGTACTTC
CASGVTGEYEQYF
>-|TRBV7-9|-|TRBJ1-2
TGTGCCAGCAGCTTGCAGGCGGGGGCCGTCGCTTTC
CASSLQAGAVAF
>-|TRBV28|-|TRBJ2-3
TGTGCCAGCAGTGCTGGCAGAGATACGCAGTATTTT
CASSAGRDTQYF
>TRBD2|TRBV7-2|-|TRBJ2-7
TGTGCCAGCAGCTTAGTGGGGGGAGGGCCCTACGAGCAGTACTTC
CASSLVGGGPYEQYF
>-|TRBV19|-|TRBJ2-7
TGTGCCAGTAGTGAGAACAGAGCCTACGAGCAGTACTTC
CASSENRAYEQYF
>-|TRBV6-1|-|TRBJ2-4
TGTGCCAGCAGTGAAGCGGGGGGCAAAAACATTCAGTACTTC
CASSEAGGKNIQYF
>-|TRBV6-4|-|TRBJ2-3
TGTGCCAGCAGTGACTCGACAACTAGCACAGATACGCAGTATTTT
CASSDSTTSTDTQYF
>TRBD1|TRBV18|-|TRBJ2-7
TGTGCCAGCTCATCCACAGGGGTGGGTTACGAGCAGTACTTC
CASSSTGVGYEQYF
>-|TRBV2|-|TRBJ2-7
TGTGCCAGCAGTGAAGCGCGGGACAGCTCCTACGAGCAGTACTTC
CASSEARDSSYEQYF
>TRBD2|TRBV4-1|-|TRBJ2-2
TGCGCCAGCAGCCCTAGCGGGGACGCCGGGGAGCTGTTTTTT
CASSPSGDAGELFF
>TRBD1|TRBV5-1|-|TRBJ2-1
TGCGCCAGCAGCATGACAGGGACCGACTCCTACAATGAGCAGTTCTTC
CASSMTGTDSYNEQFF
>-|TRBV18|few|TRBJ1-3
TGTGCCAGCTCACCAGGGTCGACAGCTACTGGAAACACCATATATTTT
CASSPGSTATGNTIYF
>TRBD2|TRBV28|once|TRBJ2-1
TGTGCCAGCGCTGTGGGGAGGGCCAGGAGGAATGAGCAGTTCTTC
CASAVGRARRNEQFF
>TRBD1|TRBV28|-|TRBJ1-2
TGTGCCAGCAGTTCGGGACAGGGTAGTGGGGGCTACACCTTC
CASSSGQGSGGYTF
>TRBD1|TRBV5-1|-|TRBJ1-6
TGCGCCAGCAGCTTGGTGGGACAGGCGATTTCAAATTCACCCCTCCACTTT
CASSLVGQAISNSPLHF
>-|TRBV28|-|TRBJ2-1
TGTGCCAGCAGTTTAGACGGGTCCTCCTACAATGAGCAGTTCTTC
CASSLDGSSYNEQFF
>TRBD1|TRBV11-2|-|TRBJ2-3
TGTGCCAGCAGCCGGGACAGGGGAAGAGGAGATACGCAGTATTTT
CASSRDRGRGDTQYF
>TRBD2|TRBV7-2|-|TRBJ2-2
TGTGCCAGCAGCTTAGCGTACGGGGGGTGGACCGGGGAGCTGTTTTTT
CASSLAYGGWTGELFF
>-|TRBV27|-|TRBJ1-1
TGTGCCAGCAGGCATCGTCCAGGGGACACTGAAGCTTTCTTT
CASRHRPGDTEAFF
>TRBD1|TRBV29-1|-|TRBJ2-7
TGCAGCGTTGATTCTTCCGGGACAGGGGGCGAGCAGTACTTC
CSVDSSGTGGEQYF
>-|TRBV28|-|TRBJ2-7
TGTGCCAGCAGGCAACAGGGTCAAGATGTAGTCAACGAGCAGTACTTC
CASRQQGQDVVNEQYF
>-|TRBV29-1|-|TRBJ1-3
TGCAGCGTTGAAACAGGGGGAAACACCATATATTTT
CSVETGGNTIYF